Listed below are T cell receptor beta chains from one sample, sequenced in a study of STAT3 mutations in large granular lymphocyte leukemia. Some clones are missing from TCRdb's copy, which holds only in-frame ones; the method was immunoSEQ multiplex PCR. The sample shows about 4,300 clones, 45% to 70% of them seen only once. The sequencing sample was made of peripheral blood mononuclear cells. These TCRs come from a male patient in his forties or fifties with T-cell large granular lymphocyte leukemia. Some clones in this sample may be carry-over from other donors' samples. Each CDR3 is given with its conserved first and last residue. D genes are given only for firm matches. Clone size is not always given. Where it is, it says once, few, many or a class for expanded clones.

clone_size | j_call | v_call | d_call | cdr3_nt | cdr3_aa
- | TRBJ2-7 | TRBV6-1 | - | TGTGCCAGCAGGAAGGACAGTTCCTACGAGCAGTACTTC | CASRKDSSYEQYF
- | TRBJ1-2 | TRBV30 | - | TGTGCCTGGAGTCAATCGGCGAACTATGGCTACACCTTC | CAWSQSANYGYTF
few | TRBJ2-7 | TRBV5-1 | - | TGCGCCAGCAGCTTGGTGGACTCCTACGAGCAGTACTTC | CASSLVDSYEQYF
- | TRBJ2-1 | TRBV29-1 | - | TGCAGCGTTGAGTTTCATGAGAGCTCCTACAATGAGCAGTTCTTC | CSVEFHESSYNEQFF
- | TRBJ1-2 | TRBV29-1 | - | TGCAGCGTTGTGGTTTCCATATCTATGGCCTATGGCTACACCTTC | CSVVVSISMAYGYTF
- | TRBJ1-2 | TRBV29-1 | - | TGCAGCGTGGATTACTATGGCTACACCTTC | CSVDYYGYTF
few | TRBJ2-7 | TRBV7-2 | TRBD1 | TGTGCCAGCAGCTCAGCCAGGGGGAGCGCATACGAGCAGTACTTC | CASSSARGSAYEQYF
- | TRBJ2-7 | TRBV4-1 | TRBD1 | TGCGCCAGCAGCCAACTCGATTTTCTACCGGGACAGAGCTACGAGCAGTACTTC | CASSQLDFLPGQSYEQYF
- | TRBJ2-7 | TRBV7-9 | TRBD2 | TGTGCCAGCAGCCCTCCCCTAGCGGACCAGCCTCATCCCTACGAGCAGTACTTC | CASSPPLADQPHPYEQYF
- | TRBJ2-2 | TRBV5-1 | - | TGCGCCAGCAGCTTTTCAGGGATGGTGTCCGGGGAGCTGTTTTTT | CASSFSGMVSGELFF
- | TRBJ2-1 | TRBV7-2 | TRBD1 | TGTGCCAGCAGCCGACAGGGGGCGAAGGATGAGCAGTTCTTC | CASSRQGAKDEQFF
- | TRBJ2-7 | TRBV5-1 | - | TGCGCCAGCAGTCTCAGCTCCTACGAGCAGTACTTC | CASSLSSYEQYF
- | TRBJ1-5 | TRBV30 | - | TGTGCCTGGGCCCGGGCGGGTGGATTGTGGCCCCAGCATTTT | CAWARAGGLWPQHF
few | TRBJ2-7 | TRBV5-6 | - | TGTGCCAGCAGCTTGGTTAGCGGACCCTACGAGCAGTACTTC | CASSLVSGPYEQYF
- | TRBJ1-2 | TRBV4-3 | - | TGCGCCAGCAGCCAAGAGAGTGCTTCTAACTATGGCTACACCTTC | CASSQESASNYGYTF
- | TRBJ2-7 | TRBV5-1 | TRBD2 | TGCGCCAGCAGGCGGGAGGGCGGTTCGGGCGAGCAGTACTTC | CASRREGGSGEQYF
few | TRBJ1-5 | TRBV27 | TRBD1 | TGTGCCAGCAGTCTAGGACAGGGCAATCAGCCCCAGCATTTT | CASSLGQGNQPQHF
few | TRBJ2-1 | TRBV18 | - | TGTGCCAGCTCACCACCGACGGGGACGCAGTTCTTC | CASSPPTGTQFF
- | TRBJ1-1 | TRBV30 | - | TGTGCCTCGTTCTGGGACACTGAAGCTTTCTTT | CASFWDTEAFF
- | TRBJ2-7 | TRBV7-9 | TRBD2 | TGTGCCAGCAGCTTCGACGGATCGGGACTAGCGGGGACCTCCTACGAGCAGTACTTC | CASSFDGSGLAGTSYEQYF
- | TRBJ2-1 | TRBV28 | - | TGTGCCAGCAGTTTCTCCCATAGGGAGCGTCTCTACAATGAGCAGTTCTTC | CASSFSHRERLYNEQFF
- | TRBJ1-4 | TRBV2 | - | TGTGCCAGCAGTGTTCGACCAGAAGAAAAACTGTTTTTT | CASSVRPEEKLFF
- | TRBJ2-1 | TRBV5-1 | TRBD2 | TGCGCCAGCAGCATAGCTAGCGGGAGCGGTGAGCAGTTCTTC | CASSIASGSGEQFF
few | TRBJ2-7 | TRBV6-6 | TRBD2 | TGTGCCAGCAAGGGCACGGGGGGCTCCTACGAGCAGTACTTC | CASKGTGGSYEQYF